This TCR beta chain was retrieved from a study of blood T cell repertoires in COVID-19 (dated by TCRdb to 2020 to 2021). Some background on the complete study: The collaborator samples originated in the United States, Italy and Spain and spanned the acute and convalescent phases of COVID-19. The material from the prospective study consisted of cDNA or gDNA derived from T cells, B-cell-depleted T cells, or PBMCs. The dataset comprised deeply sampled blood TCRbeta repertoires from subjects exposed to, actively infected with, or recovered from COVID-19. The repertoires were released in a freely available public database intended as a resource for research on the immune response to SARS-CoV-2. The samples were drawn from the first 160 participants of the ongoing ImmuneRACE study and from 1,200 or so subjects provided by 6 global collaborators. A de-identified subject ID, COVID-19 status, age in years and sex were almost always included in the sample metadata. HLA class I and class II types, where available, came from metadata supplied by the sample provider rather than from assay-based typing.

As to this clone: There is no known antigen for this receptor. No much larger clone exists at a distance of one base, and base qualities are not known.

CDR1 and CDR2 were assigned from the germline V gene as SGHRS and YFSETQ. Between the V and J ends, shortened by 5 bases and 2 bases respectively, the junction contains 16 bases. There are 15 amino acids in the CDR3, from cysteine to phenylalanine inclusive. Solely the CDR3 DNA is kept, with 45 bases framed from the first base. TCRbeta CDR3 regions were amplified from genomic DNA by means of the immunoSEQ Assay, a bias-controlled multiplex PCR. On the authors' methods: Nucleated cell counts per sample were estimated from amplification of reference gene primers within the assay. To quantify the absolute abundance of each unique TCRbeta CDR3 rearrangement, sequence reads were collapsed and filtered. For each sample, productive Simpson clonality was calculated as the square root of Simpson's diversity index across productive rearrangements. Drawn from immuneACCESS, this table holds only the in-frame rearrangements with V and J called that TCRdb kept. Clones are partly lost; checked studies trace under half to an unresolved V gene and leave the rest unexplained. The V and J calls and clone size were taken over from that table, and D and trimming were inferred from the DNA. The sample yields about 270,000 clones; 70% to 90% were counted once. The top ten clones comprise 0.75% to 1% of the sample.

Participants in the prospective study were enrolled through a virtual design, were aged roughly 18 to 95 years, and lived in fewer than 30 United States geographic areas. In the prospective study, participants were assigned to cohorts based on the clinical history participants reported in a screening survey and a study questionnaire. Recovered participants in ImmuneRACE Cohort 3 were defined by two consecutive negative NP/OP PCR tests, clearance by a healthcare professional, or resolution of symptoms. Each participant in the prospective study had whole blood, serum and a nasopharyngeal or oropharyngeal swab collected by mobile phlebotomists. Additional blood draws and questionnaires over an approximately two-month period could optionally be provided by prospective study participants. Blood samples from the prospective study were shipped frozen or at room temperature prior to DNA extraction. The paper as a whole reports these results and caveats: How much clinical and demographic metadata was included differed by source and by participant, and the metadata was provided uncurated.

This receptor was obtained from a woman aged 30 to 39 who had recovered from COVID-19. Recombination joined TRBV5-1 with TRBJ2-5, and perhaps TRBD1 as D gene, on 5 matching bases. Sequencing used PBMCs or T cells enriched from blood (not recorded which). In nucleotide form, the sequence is TGCGCCAGCAGGCACGTTAGGACAACGCAAGAGACCCAGTACTTC. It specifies CASRHVRTTQETQYF. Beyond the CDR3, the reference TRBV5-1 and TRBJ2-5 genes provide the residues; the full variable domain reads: KAGVTQTPRYLIKTRGQQVTLSCSPISGHRSVSWYQQTPGQGLQFLFEYFSETQRNKGNFPGRFSGRQFSNSRSEMNVSTLELGDSALYLCASRHVRTTQETQYFGPGTRLLVL.